Listed here are 28 T cell receptor beta chains from one sample, sequenced in a study of CD8+CD57+ T cells in acquired aplastic anemia listed by TCRdb under 2018. Sequencer: Illumina HiSeq 2000. Genomic DNA served as template for TCR beta VDJ combination and CDR3 sequence profiling. TCRdb reworked the public reads: Q25 trimming with fastp, MiXCR clone assembly, productive beta chains retained. Every CDR3 protein is listed once, alongside the most common genes and DNA of its rows. The sample profile shows about 270,000 distinct CDR3 sequences; 45% to 70% of them were found once. The ten largest clones take up around 7.6% of the sample. The sequenced sample consisted of sorted CD4+, CD8+, or CD8+CD57+ T cells (not recorded which) from PBMCs. Source of these receptors: a human donor with severe aplastic anemia or a healthy control (not recorded which).

CDR3 sequence (DNA): TGTGCCACCAGCAGAGGCCTAGGCACTAGCACAGATACGCAGTATTTT. Encoded protein: CATSRGLGTSTDTQYF. J is TRBJ2-3 and V is TRBV15; D not resolved. The CDR3 length is 16 residues. The V gene's germline CDR1 is LNHNV and CDR2 YYDKDF (reference sequence). With 1 base removed from V and 0 bases from J, the gap between germline ends came to 11 bases. The full variable domain, its missing parts supplied by reference TRBV15 and TRBJ2-3, is DAMVIQNPRYQVTQFGKPVTLSCSQTLNHNVMYWYQQKSSQAPKLLFHYYDKDFNNEADTPDNFQSRRPNTSFCFLDIRSPGLGDTAMYLCATSRGLGTSTDTQYFGPGTRLTVL.

This chain uses TRBV7-2 with TRBJ2-5, with 9 bases lining up with TRBD2. Looked up from germline, CDR1 is SGHTA and CDR2 is FQGNSA. The CDR3 runs to 17 residues. After removal of 1 base from V and 7 bases from J, the junction contained 13 bases not matched to a gene. The CDR3: CASSLGRRLAVEGTQYF. The CDR3 bases are TGTGCCAGCAGCTTAGGTCGTCGACTAGCGGTGGAGGGGACCCAGTACTTC.

This clonotype was counted once. The chain is built from TRBV7-2 and TRBJ2-7; TRBD1 matches 9 bases. Germline-derived CDR1 and CDR2 are SGHTA and FQGNSA. Trimming took 5 bases from V and 6 from J; bases not matched to a gene: 8. The CDR3 spans 14 residues. This CDR3 is CASSPSTGGGEQYF. The CDR3 region has the DNA TGTGCCAGCAGCCCCTCGACAGGGGGGGGCGAGCAGTACTTC.

The chain is built from TRBV9 and TRBJ2-1; 9 nucleotides agree with TRBD1. From germline, CDR1 is SGDLS and CDR2 YYNGEE. This CDR3 has 15 amino acids. The J segment lost 10 bases and the V segment lost 0 bases, leaving 8 bases of the junction unmatched. CDR3 nucleotides: TGTGCCAGCAGCGTAGATCCCGGGACAGGGAGGGAGCAGTTCTTC. Translation: CASSVDPGTGREQFF.

The V call is TRBV18, the J call TRBJ1-4; possible D gene TRBD1, 6 bases. Between the trimmed V and J ends, which lost 4 bases and 5 bases, there was a span of 17 bases. This CDR3 has 16 amino acids. Per the germline V gene, CDR1 is KGHSH and CDR2 is LQKENI. The CDR3 DNA sequence: TGTGCCAGCTCACTCTCACAGGGAAGTTTAAATGAAAAACTGTTTTTT. It yields the protein CASSLSQGSLNEKLFF.

The chain is built from TRBV7-9 and TRBJ1-1; D possibly corresponds to TRBD1 (6 bases). The V and J ends lost 5 bases and 6 bases respectively, with 16 bases between them. Per the germline V gene, CDR1 is SEHNR and CDR2 is FQNEAQ (reference sequence). The CDR3 consists of 14 residues. The CDR3 region is CASSLRQARPEAFF. The CDR3 nucleotides are TGTGCCAGCAGCCTCAGACAGGCAAGGCCTGAAGCTTTCTTT.

This chain joins TRBV7-3 and TRBJ1-1; D is unclear. The V gene's germline CDR1 is SGHTA and CDR2 FQGTGA. The V gene lost 1 base and the J gene lost 5 bases, with 14 bases spanning the gap. This CDR3 has 15 residues. The CDR3: CASSLSESDGTEAFF. The CDR3 region has the DNA TGTGCCAGCAGCTTAAGTGAATCGGATGGGACTGAAGCTTTCTTT.

About this clonotype: Since the CDR3 does not end with the conserved phenylalanine or tryptophan, this likely comes from a read error. No DNA is shown, since the ends of the CDR3 on it are uncertain; the CDR3 is the one TCRdb lists. The rearrangement joins TRBV7-2 to TRBJ1-3; TRBD1, the table's D call, was not compared with the DNA. The CDR3 is made up of 9 amino acids, end residues included. Germline V gives CDR1 SGHTA, CDR2 FQGNSA. The CDR3 region is CASSYQGPP.

The chain joins TRBV9 to TRBJ2-7, with D unresolved. The V and J ends lost 0 bases and 2 bases respectively, with 9 bases between them. Per germline, CDR1 SGDLS and CDR2 YYNGEE. The CDR3 extends over 14 amino acids. The CDR3 is CASSVAGRTYEQYF. The DNA of the CDR3 is TGTGCCAGCAGCGTAGCCGGCAGGACCTACGAGCAGTACTTC.

This clonotype was seen many times. This chain connects TRBV7-2 to TRBJ2-5, with 12 bases identical to TRBD2. J lost 5 bases, V lost 4 bases, and 5 bases had no gene match. Germline assignment: CDR1 SGHTA and CDR2 FQGNSA. The CDR3 sequence is 15 residues long. The CDR3 sequence is CASSSLAGGPETQYF. CDR3 nucleotides: TGTGCCAGCAGCTCCCTAGCGGGGGGGCCCGAGACCCAGTACTTC.

This CDR3 reads CASSEWSRESSYEQYF. The CDR3 DNA reads TGTGCCAGCAGTGAATGGTCCAGGGAGAGCTCCTACGAGCAGTACTTC. The V gene is TRBV6-5, the J gene TRBJ2-7; D could derive from TRBD1 or TRBD2 (5 bases each). With 5 bases removed from V and 0 bases from J, the gap between germline ends came to 17 bases. This CDR3 has 16 residues. Per germline, CDR1 MNHEY and CDR2 SVGAGI.

The chain recombines TRBV7-2 with TRBJ1-2; 8 positions agree with TRBD1. CDR1 and CDR2 from the germline V gene are SGHTA and FQGNSA. This CDR3 spans 14 amino acids. The ends lost 0 bases at V and 7 bases at J; junction bases unmatched: 4. CDR3: CASSLASGGSGYTF. The CDR3 DNA reads TGTGCCAGCAGCTTAGCCTCAGGGGGCTCTGGCTACACCTTC.

The gene calls are TRBV7-9 and TRBJ2-5; 10 nucleotides align to TRBD1. CDR1 and CDR2 from the germline V gene are SEHNR and FQNEAQ (reference sequence). Trimming at V came to 6 bases and at J to 5 bases, leaving 9 bases not matched to a gene. The CDR3 totals 15 residues. In DNA form, the CDR3 reads TGTGCCAGCAGGACCGGGACAGGGGATGAGGAGACCCAGTACTTC. Translating gives CASRTGTGDEETQYF.

This clonotype was detected ten times or more. The chain is built from TRBV6-5 and TRBJ2-7; D gene uncertain. The germline V gene has CDR1 MNHEY and CDR2 SVGAGI. With 5 bases removed from V and 4 bases from J, the gap between germline ends came to 15 bases. The CDR3 length is 14 residues. The CDR3 sequence is CASSPSGPHYEQYF. CDR3 sequence (DNA): TGTGCCAGCAGTCCCTCAGGCCCACATTACGAGCAGTACTTC.

This rearrangement joins TRBV24-1 to TRBJ2-7; no definite D call. Deletions cut 4 bases from V and 7 bases from J, with 13 bases between. From germline, CDR1 is KGHDR and CDR2 SFDVKD. The CDR3 spans 13 residues. This CDR3 reads CATSDPAGGEQYF. The CDR3 coding sequence is TGTGCCACCAGTGACCCTGCAGGTGGGGAGCAGTACTTC.

This clonotype was observed at least ten times. The V call is TRBV7-3, the J call TRBJ2-3, with D possibly being TRBD2 (7 bases). Germline V CDR1 and CDR2: SGHTA, FQGTGA. The V end was cut by 4 bases, the J end by 6 bases, with 11 bases between. There are 13 residues in the CDR3. The CDR3 is CASSSGGRDTQYF. CDR3 in DNA: TGTGCCAGCAGCTCGGGGGGCAGGGATACGCAGTATTTT.

This clonotype has a count of ten or more. The chain joins TRBV7-9 to TRBJ1-3; D ambiguous. This CDR3 is built from 13 residues. Germline V gene data show CDR1 as SEHNR and CDR2 as FQNEAQ (reference sequence). The V end was cut by 3 bases, the J end by 6 bases, with 9 bases between. The CDR3 spells CASSLSKINTIYF. CDR3 DNA: TGTGCCAGCAGCTTGAGTAAGATAAACACCATATATTTT.

This clonotype was seen a handful of times. The chain uses TRBV10-2 and TRBJ1-3; D unresolved. The length of the CDR3 is 14 residues. The germline V and J ends were trimmed by 4 bases and 0 bases, with 7 bases remaining between them. Germline V gene lookup returns CDR1 WSHSY and CDR2 SAAADI. This chain's CDR3 is CASSGTSSGNTIYF. CDR3 coding DNA: TGCGCCAGCAGTGGAACGAGCTCTGGAAACACCATATATTTT.

The gene calls are TRBV15 and TRBJ2-7; TRBD1 might be the D (6 bases). The CDR3 covers 16 residues. V shed 3 bases and J shed 1 base, with 16 bases lying between them. CDR1 and CDR2 from the germline V gene are LNHNV and YYDKDF (reference sequence). The CDR3 DNA reads as TGTGCCACCAGCAGTGAATGGGGACAATGGTCCTACGAGCAGTACTTC. Protein product: CATSSEWGQWSYEQYF.

V usage is TRBV5-6 and J usage is TRBJ2-2; D is possibly TRBD1 or TRBD2 (6 bases each). Germline V gives CDR1 SGHDT, CDR2 YYEEEE. V was clipped by 5 bases and J by 6 bases, with 8 bases between them. This CDR3 has 12 amino acids. CDR3: CASSRGAGELFF. Here the CDR3 DNA reads TGTGCCAGCAGTAGGGGGGCCGGGGAGCTGTTTTTT.

Points on this clonotype: The DNA is left out, because the CDR3 cannot be placed on it with certainty; the CDR3 is given as TCRdb lists it. The chain couples TRBV5-6 to TRBJ2-7. CDR1 SGHDT and CDR2 YYEEEE come from the germline V gene. Including both end residues, the CDR3 is 14 amino acids long. The CDR3 region is CASSFGPGIYEQYF.

The CDR3 protein is CASSLAGDRFF. Here the CDR3 DNA reads TGTGCCAGCAGCTTGGCCGGAGACAGGTTCTTC. The chain links TRBV5-6 to TRBJ2-1, with D possibly matching TRBD1 (5 bases). CDR1 SGHDT and CDR2 YYEEEE come from the germline V gene. The CDR3 consists of 11 residues. V lost 0 bases and J 15 bases, leaving 10 bases between the germline ends.

The rearrangement uses TRBV2 and TRBJ2-1, with 12 bases lining up with TRBD2. The germline CDR1 and CDR2 sequences are SNHLY and FYNNEI. Unmatched junction bases numbered 4, after V lost 6 bases and J lost 4 bases. The CDR3 has 15 residues. In nucleotides, the CDR3 is TGTGCCAGCAGGACGACTAGCGGGGGATACAATGAGCAGTTCTTC. As protein: CASRTTSGGYNEQFF.

The chain carries TRBV7-9 and TRBJ2-7; D perhaps matches TRBD2 (6 bases). The V end lost 5 bases, the J end lost 4 bases, and 12 bases lay between the germline ends. This CDR3 contains 13 residues. The germline V gene has CDR1 SEHNR and CDR2 FQNEAQ (reference sequence). The CDR3 DNA is TGTGCCAGCAGCCAATCTGGAGGGTACGAGCAGTACTTC. It translates to CASSQSGGYEQYF.

The chain uses TRBV25-1 and TRBJ1-1; possible D gene TRBD1, 6 bases. CDR1 and CDR2 (germline): MGHDK, SYGVNS. V lost 4 bases to trimming and J lost 11 bases, with 14 bases between them. This CDR3 spans 12 amino acids. The CDR3 DNA follows: TGTGCCAGCAGTGTTTTACAGGGTTCTGCTTTCTTT. Translation: CASSVLQGSAFF. Full variable domain (rest looked up from reference TRBV25-1 and TRBJ1-1): EADIYQTPRYLVIGTGKKITLECSQTMGHDKMYWYQQDPGMELHLIHYSYGVNSTEKGDLSSESTVSRIRTEHFPLTLESARPSHTSQYLCASSVLQGSAFFGQGTRLTVV.

This clonotype has at least ten counts. J is TRBJ1-6 and V is TRBV14, with TRBD1 as a possible D gene (6 bases). Deletions cut 2 bases from V and 10 bases from J, with 12 bases between. The germline V gene has CDR1 SGHDN and CDR2 FVKESK. This CDR3 contains 14 residues. CDR3 bases: TGTGCCAGCAGCCAACGAAACAGGGAGTCACCCCTCCACTTT. Amino acid sequence: CASSQRNRESPLHF.

V and J are TRBV25-1 and TRBJ1-2, with a tentative D call TRBD1 (6 bases). The CDR3 has 14 amino acids. Germline CDR1 MGHDK, CDR2 SYGVNS. The V end lost 3 bases, the J end lost 6 bases, and 14 bases lay between the germline ends. CDR3 in amino acids: CASSDRTGYHGYTF. DNA for the CDR3: TGTGCCAGCAGTGACCGAACAGGGTATCATGGCTACACCTTC.

This clonotype was recorded many times. The V call is TRBV20-1, the J call TRBJ2-3, with 11 bases that match TRBD2. J gave up 3 bases and V 4 bases, and 6 bases lay outside the gene matches. The germline CDR1 and CDR2 sequences are DFQATT and SNEGSKA (reference sequence). The CDR3 has 15 residues. The CDR3 region has the DNA TGCAGTGCTACCCAAATAGCGGGGGGGACAGATACGCAGTATTTT. Its translation is CSATQIAGGTDTQYF.